Presented here are 11 T cell receptor beta chains from one specimen sequenced in a study of blood T cell repertoires in COVID-19. Profiling relied on immunoSEQ multiplex PCR, and the TCRdb table lists in-frame clones only, not all of them. The table has around 26,000 clones, about 81% seen once; the top ten hold about 2.5%. Sequenced material: peripheral blood. These receptors originate from a woman in her 70s with COVID-19, enrolled during active disease.

This chain links TRBV6-5 with TRBJ2-1, with D possibly being TRBD1 (6 bases). Germline V CDR1 and CDR2: MNHEY, SVGAGI. There are 14 residues in the CDR3. V lost 6 bases and J 4 bases, leaving 13 bases between the germline ends. The CDR3 DNA reads TGTGCCAGCAGACAGACCGGGACATACAATGAGCAGTTCTTC. As protein: CASRQTGTYNEQFF.

CDR3 loop: CASSDPGLAGGSDEQYV. The CDR3 nucleotides read TGTGCCAGCAGTGATCCTGGACTAGCGGGAGGGAGCGACGAGCAGTACGTC. The gene calls are TRBV6-1 and TRBJ2-7; 15 positions match TRBD2. After removal of 3 bases from V and 5 bases from J, the junction contained 8 bases not matched to a gene. From germline, CDR1 is MNHNS and CDR2 SASEGT. The CDR3 totals 17 residues.

The rearrangement uses TRBV13 and TRBJ1-1, with D tentatively TRBD1 (5 bases). The CDR3 runs to 13 residues. V gave up 2 bases and J gave up 5 bases, with 9 bases separating them. From germline, CDR1 is PRHDT and CDR2 FYEKMQ (reference sequence). CDR3 in amino acids: CASSLTRGTEAFF. CDR3 DNA sequence: TGTGCCAGCAGCTTAACAAGGGGAACTGAAGCTTTCTTT.

The chain joins TRBV2 to TRBJ2-2; D is unclear. Per the germline V gene, CDR1 is SNHLY and CDR2 is FYNNEI. This CDR3 is built from 13 residues. Trimming cost V 6 bases and J 6 bases, with 11 bases left between them. The CDR3 bases are TGTGCCAGCAGCGTAGTAGCTGCCGGGGAGCTGTTTTTT. Its protein product is CASSVVAAGELFF.

V usage is TRBV2 and J usage is TRBJ1-6; TRBD1 aligns across 9 bases. The germline gives CDR1 SNHLY, CDR2 FYNNEI. V lost 5 bases, J lost 5 bases, and 7 bases stayed unmatched. The CDR3 is made up of 16 amino acids. The CDR3 spells CASSPKGTGNNSPLHF. DNA of the CDR3: TGTGCCAGCAGTCCCAAAGGGACAGGGAATAATTCACCCCTCCACTTT.

V gene TRBV5-1 combines with J gene TRBJ2-3; the match to TRBD1 covers 7 bases. CDR1 SGHRS and CDR2 YFSETQ come from the germline V gene. V lost 3 bases, J lost 6 bases, and 10 bases stayed unmatched. CDR3 length: 15 amino acids. The CDR3 coding sequence is TGCGCCAGCAGCTCCGGCGGACAGGCGCTGGATACGCAGTATTTT. It encodes CASSSGGQALDTQYF.

The chain is built from TRBV12-5 and TRBJ1-4; possible D gene TRBD1, 5 bases. The CDR3 totals 13 residues. CDR1 and CDR2 (germline): LGHNT, FRNRAP. The V end lost 2 bases, the J end lost 6 bases, and 7 bases lay between the germline ends. The CDR3 nucleotides read TGTGCTAGTGGTTTGTCAGGGCATGAAAAACTGTTTTTT. Residues: CASGLSGHEKLFF.

The chain recombines TRBV7-2 with TRBJ2-1, with 7 positions matching TRBD2. This CDR3 has 15 amino acids. V was pared by 5 bases and J by 3 bases, with 7 bases of the junction left unmatched. Germline CDR1 is SGHTA and CDR2 is FQGNSA. The DNA for the CDR3 is TGTGCCAGCAGCCTGCTAGCGGTGTTCTACAATGAGCAGTTCTTC. This sequence encodes CASSLLAVFYNEQFF.

The chain links TRBV6-2 or TRBV6-3 to TRBJ1-5; D remains unclear. Trimming removed 5 bases from V and 5 bases from J, with 16 bases in between. Germline V lookup: CDR1 MNHEY, CDR2 SVGEGT. This CDR3 is 15 amino acids long. The CDR3 reads CASSPARRVDQPQHF. CDR3 nucleotide sequence: TGTGCCAGCAGTCCCGCCAGGAGGGTGGATCAGCCCCAGCATTTT.

This clone appeared a few times. V is TRBV13 and J is TRBJ2-1, with D possibly matching TRBD1 (5 bases). The CDR3 has 14 residues. The V and J ends lost 6 bases and 1 base respectively, with 10 bases between them. Germline loops: CDR1 PRHDT, CDR2 FYEKMQ (reference sequence). The CDR3 nucleotides are TGTGCCAGCAGAGGGGCAGATTCCTACAATGAGCAGTTCTTC. Protein product: CASRGADSYNEQFF.

The chain's CDR3 is CASSRLAGVNTQYF. The CDR3 nucleotides are TGTGCCAGTAGCAGACTAGCGGGGGTGAATACGCAGTATTTT. V gene TRBV19 combines with J gene TRBJ2-3, with 12 bases identical to TRBD2. The germline gives CDR1 LNHDA, CDR2 SQIVND (reference sequence). This CDR3 region has 14 residues. V was clipped by 6 bases and J by 7 bases; unmatched bases: 5.